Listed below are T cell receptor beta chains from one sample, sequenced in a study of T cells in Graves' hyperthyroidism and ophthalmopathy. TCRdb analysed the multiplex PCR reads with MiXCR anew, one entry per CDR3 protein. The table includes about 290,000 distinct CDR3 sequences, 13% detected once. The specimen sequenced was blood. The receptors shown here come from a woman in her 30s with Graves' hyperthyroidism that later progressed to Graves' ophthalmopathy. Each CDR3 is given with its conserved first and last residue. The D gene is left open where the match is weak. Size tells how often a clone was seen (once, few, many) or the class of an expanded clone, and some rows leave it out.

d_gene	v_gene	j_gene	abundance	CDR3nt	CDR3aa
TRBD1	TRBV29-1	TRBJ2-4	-	TGCAGCGCTCAATCACTGGGACAGGGAGTAGCCGTAGCCAAAAACATTCAGTACTTC	CSAQSLGQGVAVAKNIQYF
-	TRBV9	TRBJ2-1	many	TGTGCCAGCAGCGTAGATGTCGGGGGTTACAATGAGCAGTTCTTC	CASSVDVGGYNEQFF
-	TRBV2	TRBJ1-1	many	TGTGCCAGCAGCAATTATGGTGGGGGTCAAGCTTCTACAGCTGAAGCTTTCTTT	CASSNYGGGQASTAEAFF
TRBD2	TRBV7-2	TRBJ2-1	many	TGTGCCAGCGGGACTAGCGGGATGCAGTTCTTC	CASGTSGMQFF
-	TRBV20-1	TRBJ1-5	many	TGCAGTGTGGTGAGGGACAATCAGCCCCAGCATTTT	CSVVRDNQPQHF
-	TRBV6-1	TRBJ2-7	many	TGTGCCAGCAGTTTCGGGTGGTCCTACGAGCAGTACTTC	CASSFGWSYEQYF
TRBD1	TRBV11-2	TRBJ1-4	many	TGTGCCAGCAGCCCCCGACAGGGATCGGGTGAAAAACTGTTTTTT	CASSPRQGSGEKLFF
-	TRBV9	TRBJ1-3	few	TGTGCCAGCAGCCGGCTATCCTCTGGAAACACCATATATTTT	CASSRLSSGNTIYF
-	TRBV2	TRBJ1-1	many	TGTGCCAGCAGTCCGAGATGGGGAACTGAAGCTTTCTTT	CASSPRWGTEAFF
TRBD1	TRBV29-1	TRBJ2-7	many	TGCAGCGTCCTCCGGCAGGGGGAGTACGAGCAGTACTTC	CSVLRQGEYEQYF
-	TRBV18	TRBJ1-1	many	TGTGCCAGCTCTACGGGACAGAACACTGAAGCTTTCTTT	CASSTGQNTEAFF
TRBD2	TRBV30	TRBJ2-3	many	TGTGCCTGGACTCCTAGTTGGACTAGCAACGCAGATACGCAGTATTTT	CAWTPSWTSNADTQYF
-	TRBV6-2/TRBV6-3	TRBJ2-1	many	TGTGCCAGCAGTTACTCGAATCTCCAGGTTCTGGGGTCCTACAATGAGCAGTTCTTC	CASSYSNLQVLGSYNEQFF
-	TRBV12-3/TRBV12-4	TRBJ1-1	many	TGTGCCAGCAGTTTTGCTTATCTGGAGAACACTGAAGCTTTCTTT	CASSFAYLENTEAFF
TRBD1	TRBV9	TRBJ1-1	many	TGTGCCAGCAGCGTAGGGACAGGGGTGATGAACACTGAAGCTTTCTTT	CASSVGTGVMNTEAFF
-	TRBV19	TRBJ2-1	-	TGTGCCAGTAGTATAGTAGCAGCTGGTTTCTATGAGCAGTTCTTC	CASSIVAAGFYEQFF
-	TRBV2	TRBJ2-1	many	TGTGCCAGCAGTGGTTTCACGAATGAGCAGTTCTTC	CASSGFTNEQFF
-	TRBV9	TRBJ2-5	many	TGTGCCAGCAGCCTCTCAGCGTCCCAGGAGACCCAGTACTTC	CASSLSASQETQYF
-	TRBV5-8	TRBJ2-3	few	TGTGCCAGCAGCCCCCCAGGCACCACGAGGGATACGCAGTATTTT	CASSPPGTTRDTQYF
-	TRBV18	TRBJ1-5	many	TGTGCCAGCTCACTTAAACAGCCTACAGGACAACCCCAGCATTTT	CASSLKQPTGQPQHF
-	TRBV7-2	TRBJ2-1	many	TGTGCCAGCAGCCGCCATTCCGGGGAGCAGTTCTTC	CASSRHSGEQFF
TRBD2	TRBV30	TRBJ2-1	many	TGTGCCTGGAGCCGCGGGACTAGCGGGAGCCTCAATGAGCAGTTCTTC	CAWSRGTSGSLNEQFF
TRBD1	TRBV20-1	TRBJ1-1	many	TGCAGTGCTCCACGGACAGGGGGCGCGGGCACTGAAGCTTTCTTT	CSAPRTGGAGTEAFF
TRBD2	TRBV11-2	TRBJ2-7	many	TGTGCCAGCAACCCGGGAGGGCCGACCTTTCGAGTGGGCGAGCAGTACTTC	CASNPGGPTFRVGEQYF
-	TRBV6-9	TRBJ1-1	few	TGTGCCAGCAGTTCCGGGAGCTTGAACACTGAAGCTTTCTTT	CASSSGSLNTEAFF
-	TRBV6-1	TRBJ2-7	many	TGTGCCAGCAGGGACAGCTCCTACGAGCAGTACTTC	CASRDSSYEQYF
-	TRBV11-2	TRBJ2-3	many	TGTGCCAGCAGCCCGACAGTACTTCACCAAGATACGCAGTATTTT	CASSPTVLHQDTQYF
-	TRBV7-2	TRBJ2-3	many	TGTGCCAGCAGCTTAGCCCCTAGTGGGGATACGCAGTATTTT	CASSLAPSGDTQYF